These 6 T cell receptor beta chains came from one sample sequenced in a study of T cell changes during pregnancy in multiple sclerosis. Clones were read by immunoSEQ multiplex PCR, and TCRdb kept only the in-frame ones, dropping some. The sample yields around 69,000 clones, around nine tenths seen once. Sequenced here: peripheral blood, sampled in the second trimester of pregnancy. Every receptor here comes from a female donor in good health, enrolled as a control in a pregnancy study.

This clone appeared a few times. The chain links TRBV7-6 to TRBJ1-5; D is unresolved. CDR1 is SGHVS, CDR2 FNYEAQ, per germline. The V end lost 5 bases, the J end lost 0 bases, and 5 bases lay between the germline ends. CDR3 length: 13 amino acids. The CDR3 is CASSGDSNQPQHF. CDR3 sequence (DNA): TGTGCCAGCAGCGGAGATAGCAATCAGCCCCAGCATTTT.

The chain has TRBV6-1 and TRBJ1-2, with TRBD1 as a possible D gene (6 bases). CDR3 length: 12 amino acids. The V end lost 8 bases, the J end lost 8 bases, and 15 bases lay between the germline ends. CDR1 and CDR2 (germline): MNHNS, SASEGT. CDR3: CASGGGARGYTF. Written as DNA, the CDR3 is TGTGCCAGCGGAGGGGGGGCGCGAGGCTACACCTTC.

This CDR3 reads CASSRGQGLGNTIYF. The CDR3 bases are TGTGCCAGCAGCCGCGGACAGGGATTGGGAAACACCATATATTTT. The rearrangement uses TRBV5-6 and TRBJ1-3, with 8 bases lining up with TRBD1. Germline-derived CDR1 and CDR2 are SGHDT and YYEEEE. The J segment lost 4 bases and the V segment lost 4 bases, leaving 7 bases of the junction unmatched. The CDR3 is made up of 15 amino acids. The variable domain in full, completed from reference TRBV5-6 and TRBJ1-3, reads DAGVTQSPTHLIKTRGQQVTLRCSPKSGHDTVSWYQQALGQGPQFIFQYYEEEERQRGNFPDRFSGHQFPNYSSELNVNALLLGDSALYLCASSRGQGLGNTIYFGEGSWLTVV.

This chain links TRBV6-4 with TRBJ2-3; 11 bases align to TRBD2. V was pared by 2 bases and J by 2 bases, with 3 bases of the junction left unmatched. Germline lookup yields CDR1 MRHNA and CDR2 SNTAGT. The CDR3 sequence is 16 residues long. CDR3 residues: CASSDTSGGPTDTQYF. CDR3 DNA: TGTGCCAGCAGTGACACTAGCGGGGGTCCCACAGATACGCAGTATTTT.

The chain joins TRBV2 to TRBJ2-5, with 10 bases lining up with TRBD2. CDR3 size: 16 residues. The V and J ends lost 6 bases and 1 base, in that order; junction bases with no gene match: 8. The germline gives CDR1 SNHLY, CDR2 FYNNEI. The CDR3 DNA reads TGTGCCAGCAGGTTGGGTAGCGGGGGGATCCAAGAGACCCAGTACTTC. Encoded protein: CASRLGSGGIQETQYF.

This chain connects TRBV15 to TRBJ1-5, with 7 bases aligning to TRBD1. Germline CDR1 is LNHNV and CDR2 is YYDKDF (reference sequence). The CDR3 spans 15 residues. V lost 3 bases and J lost 7; bases outside the gene matches: 9. CDR3 protein: CATSRTGTQHQPQHF. The CDR3 DNA reads as TGTGCCACCAGCAGGACAGGGACACAGCACCAGCCCCAGCATTTT.